Each of the 17 T cell receptor beta chains below was sequenced from the same sample in a study of blood T cell repertoires in COVID-19. Data came from immunoSEQ multiplex PCR; TCRdb stores just in-frame clones and leaves some out. Counted here are 70,000 to 100,000 clones, about 90% occurring once; the ten biggest clones make up less than 3.5%. Source material: peripheral blood. These receptors all come from a man aged 50 to 60 with COVID-19, enrolled during active disease.

The chain combines TRBV5-1 with TRBJ2-2; TRBD1 might be the D (6 bases). Germline V CDR1 and CDR2: SGHRS, YFSETQ. CDR3 length: 15 residues. V shed 0 bases and J shed 4 bases, with 10 bases lying between them. CDR3 nucleotides: TGCGCCAGCAGCTTGGCTGGGGGCACCACCGGGGAGCTGTTTTTT. Residues: CASSLAGGTTGELFF.

The rearrangement links TRBV2 to TRBJ2-7, with 13 bases lining up with TRBD2. Trimming took 6 bases from V and 5 from J; bases not matched to a gene: 7. Germline lookup yields CDR1 SNHLY and CDR2 FYNNEI. This CDR3 region has 15 residues. The CDR3 DNA follows: TGTGCCAGCAGCCTTACTAGCGGGGGGGCCCACGAGCAGTACTTC. Encoded protein: CASSLTSGGAHEQYF.

The gene calls are TRBV3-1 (or the pseudogene TRBV3-2) and TRBJ1-3; 8 nucleotides match TRBD1. Trimming took 4 bases from V and 0 from J; bases not matched to a gene: 8. CDR1 is LGHDT, CDR2 YNNKEL, per germline (reference sequence). The CDR3 extends over 17 amino acids. CDR3 region: CASSLYGQGFSGNTIYF. The CDR3 nucleotides are TGTGCCAGCAGCCTCTACGGACAGGGTTTCTCTGGAAACACCATATATTTT.

This clone was counted a few times. The rearrangement joins TRBV20-1 to TRBJ1-1; D is ambiguous. V was trimmed by 5 bases and J by 3 bases, leaving 7 bases between them. This CDR3 has 11 residues. The V gene's germline CDR1 is DFQATT and CDR2 SNEGSKA (reference sequence). This CDR3 is CSAFQYTEAFF. As DNA, the CDR3 is TGCAGTGCTTTTCAGTACACTGAAGCTTTCTTT.

The rearrangement links TRBV27 to TRBJ1-2; D gene unclear. V gave up 2 bases and J gave up 6 bases, with 13 bases separating them. The germline gives CDR1 MNHEY, CDR2 SMNVEV (reference sequence). CDR3 size: 14 residues. DNA of the CDR3: TGTGCCAGCAGTTTAACGGGGAGCAACCATGGCTACACCTTC. Translation: CASSLTGSNHGYTF.

The rearrangement uses TRBV5-6 and TRBJ1-1; D ambiguous. V gave up 1 base and J gave up 0 bases, with 4 bases separating them. In germline, CDR1 is SGHDT, CDR2 YYEEEE. There are 13 residues in the CDR3. CDR3 DNA sequence: TGTGCCAGCAGCTTGCCGGTGAACACTGAAGCTTTCTTT. It is translated as CASSLPVNTEAFF.

The rearrangement uses TRBV6-5 and TRBJ2-7, with D perhaps TRBD1 (6 bases). The CDR3 consists of 13 residues. The V gene's germline CDR1 is MNHEY and CDR2 SVGAGI. V was trimmed by 6 bases and J by 3 bases, leaving 12 bases between them. The CDR3 reads CASRTTGNYEQYF. As DNA, the CDR3 is TGTGCCAGCAGGACGACAGGAAACTACGAGCAGTACTTC.

This clone came up once. The CDR3 reads CASRGPGQGRGIQYF. CDR3 nucleotides: TGCGCCAGCAGGGGCCCGGGACAGGGGAGAGGCATTCAGTACTTC. This rearrangement joins TRBV5-1 to TRBJ2-4; 10 nucleotides line up with TRBD1. The CDR3 has 15 residues. Unmatched junction bases numbered 11, after V lost 5 bases and J lost 9 bases. CDR1 is SGHRS and CDR2 is YFSETQ in the germline V gene. The full variable domain, its missing parts supplied by reference TRBV5-1 and TRBJ2-4, is KAGVTQTPRYLIKTRGQQVTLSCSPISGHRSVSWYQQTPGQGLQFLFEYFSETQRNKGNFPGRFSGRQFSNSRSEMNVSTLELGDSALYLCASRGPGQGRGIQYFGAGTRLSVL.

CDR3 sequence reads: CAISFSGTDLTQYF. DNA of the CDR3: TGTGCCATCAGTTTTTCCGGCACAGATCTAACCCAGTACTTC. This sequence joins TRBV10-3 and TRBJ2-5; D is unclear. The CDR3 spans 14 residues. Trimming removed 5 bases from V and 8 bases from J, with 18 bases in between. Germline values: CDR1 ENHRY, CDR2 SYGVKD.

This clone was recorded a few times. The V gene is TRBV10-3, the J gene TRBJ1-6, with 7 bases that match TRBD1. The germline CDR1 and CDR2 sequences are ENHRY and SYGVKD. J was trimmed by 11 bases and V by 9 bases; bases with no gene match: 10. The CDR3 length is 13 residues. The chain's CDR3 is CAIGSAGGTPLHF. CDR3 in DNA: TGTGCCATAGGCTCCGCAGGGGGGACACCCCTCCACTTT.

This clone has more than one count but fewer than ten. The V and J genes are TRBV27 and TRBJ1-1, with 7 bases identical to TRBD1. Trimming took 5 bases from V and 10 from J; bases not matched to a gene: 10. The V gene's germline CDR1 is MNHEY and CDR2 SMNVEV (reference sequence). The CDR3 runs 13 residues. DNA for the CDR3: TGTGCCAGCAGTCCAACAGGGGAGGATCGAGCTTTCTTT. Protein sequence: CASSPTGEDRAFF.

This chain joins TRBV10-3 and TRBJ1-2, with D unresolved. The CDR3 covers 13 residues. V shed 0 bases and J shed 5 bases, with 7 bases lying between them. Germline lookup yields CDR1 ENHRY and CDR2 SYGVKD. The CDR3 bases are TGTGCCATCAGTGAGTCCGCCGGGTATGGCTACACCTTC. Its translation is CAISESAGYGYTF.

The gene calls are TRBV11-2 and TRBJ2-7; D possibly corresponds to TRBD1 (6 bases). V was pared by 1 base and J by 3 bases, with 7 bases between. Germline V gene sequence: CDR1 SGHAT, CDR2 FQNNGV. The CDR3 contains 13 residues. Here the CDR3 DNA reads TGTGCCAGCAGCTTAGTACAGGGCTACGAGCAGTACTTC. This translates into CASSLVQGYEQYF.

This clone occurred a few times. This chain links TRBV6-5 with TRBJ2-2, with D maybe TRBD1 (6 bases). Germline V lookup: CDR1 MNHEY, CDR2 SVGAGI. The CDR3 totals 15 residues. The V end lost 1 base, the J end lost 1 base, and 7 bases lay between the germline ends. In DNA, the CDR3 is TGTGCCAGCAGTTACTTGACAGGGAACACCGGGGAGCTGTTTTTT. Amino acids: CASSYLTGNTGELFF.

V usage is TRBV7-2 and J usage is TRBJ2-5; D perhaps matches TRBD2 (6 bases). The ends were cut back, 0 bases at V and 2 bases at J, with 10 bases in the middle. This CDR3 is built from 15 residues. The V gene's germline CDR1 is SGHTA and CDR2 FQGNSA. The CDR3 loop reads CASSLAHLAQETQYF. The DNA for the CDR3 is TGTGCCAGCAGCTTAGCGCATCTAGCGCAAGAGACCCAGTACTTC. Based on the CDR3 plus reference TRBV7-2 and TRBJ2-5, the full variable domain is GAGVSQSPSNKVTEKGKDVELRCDPISGHTALYWYRQSLGQGLEFLIYFQGNSAPDKSGLPSDRFSAERTGGSVSTLTIQRTQQEDSAVYLCASSLAHLAQETQYFGPGTRLLVL.

This clone was recorded a few times. V usage is TRBV27 and J usage is TRBJ1-2; TRBD1 agrees at 8 bases. This CDR3 comprises 15 residues. With V trimmed by 5 bases and J by 5 bases, 10 bases remained unmatched. Germline loops: CDR1 MNHEY, CDR2 SMNVEV (reference sequence). In nucleotides, the CDR3 is TGTGCCAGCAGTATTACCAGGGGGCCCGAATATGGCTACACCTTC. This gives the protein CASSITRGPEYGYTF.

The V call is TRBV2, the J call TRBJ1-4; TRBD1 aligns across 9 bases. This CDR3 region has 15 residues. V lost 5 bases and J lost 4; bases outside the gene matches: 5. From germline, CDR1 is SNHLY and CDR2 FYNNEI. CDR3 in DNA: TGTGCCAGCAGTACCGGGACAGGGATTAATGAAAAACTGTTTTTT. Residues: CASSTGTGINEKLFF.